The 24 T cell receptor beta chains below come from one sample, sequenced in a study of T cell responses to AZD1222 COVID-19 vaccine. Sequencing used immunoSEQ multiplex PCR; TCRdb keeps in-frame clones, though not all of them. The repertoire has some 120,000 clones, over 75% of them found once; the top ten carry about 19%. The source material was peripheral blood, sampled on day 0 of MenACWY control vaccination. Receptor source: an adult in good health.

This chain uses TRBV7-9 with TRBJ2-7, with TRBD2 identical over 12 bases. The V segment lost 6 bases and the J segment 7 bases; nucleotides outside the gene matches: 10. Germline CDR1 SEHNR, CDR2 FQNEAQ (reference sequence). This CDR3 has 15 residues. The CDR3 coding sequence is TGTGCCAGCAGACCATGGACTAGCGGGGCGGGGGAGCAGTACTTC. This encodes CASRPWTSGAGEQYF.

The CDR3, as DNA: TGCGCCAGCAGCTTGCTCCCGGTCCCGCAAGAGACCCAGTACTTC. This encodes CASSLLPVPQETQYF. The chain recombines TRBV5-1 with TRBJ2-5; D is uncertain. Germline values: CDR1 SGHRS, CDR2 YFSETQ. V was clipped by 1 base and J by 2 bases, with 12 bases between them. There are 15 residues in the CDR3.

The genes are TRBV11-2 and TRBJ1-1; D perhaps matches TRBD1 (6 bases). Per the germline V gene, CDR1 is SGHAT and CDR2 is FQNNGV. The length of the CDR3 is 15 residues. V was clipped by 6 bases and J by 1 base, with 15 bases between them. CDR3 loop: CASSSRQGRNTEAFF. Written as DNA, the CDR3 is TGTGCCAGCAGTTCCCGCCAGGGGCGGAACACTGAAGCTTTCTTT.

This chain links TRBV15 with TRBJ1-5; 7 positions agree with TRBD1. Germline V CDR1 and CDR2: LNHNV, YYDKDF (reference sequence). After removal of 4 bases from V and 14 bases from J, the junction contained 11 bases not matched to a gene. The CDR3 has 13 amino acids. The CDR3 region is CATSIPGTAIEHF. The CDR3 bases are TGTGCCACCAGCATACCCGGGACAGCAATTGAGCATTTT.

The chain carries TRBV6-1 and TRBJ2-7; 11 bases are a match to TRBD1. The CDR3 totals 15 residues. Germline V gene lookup returns CDR1 MNHNS and CDR2 SASEGT. V dropped 1 base and J dropped 7; count of bases not matched to a gene: 6. The CDR3: CASSEVRTGGREQYF. CDR3 nucleotides: TGTGCCAGCAGTGAAGTTAGGACAGGGGGCCGGGAGCAGTACTTC.

The chain couples TRBV10-2 to TRBJ1-5; D perhaps matches TRBD1 (6 bases). This CDR3 is built from 13 residues. Germline-derived CDR1 and CDR2 are WSHSY and SAAADI. The V end lost 7 bases, the J end lost 4 bases, and 11 bases lay between the germline ends. CDR3 protein: CASTGGGNQPQHF. The CDR3 coding sequence is TGCGCCAGCACGGGGGGCGGGAATCAGCCCCAGCATTTT.

The genes are TRBV4-1 and TRBJ2-2; possible D gene TRBD1, 5 bases. This CDR3 spans 16 amino acids. Between the trimmed V and J ends, which lost 0 bases and 7 bases, there was a span of 15 bases. CDR1 is MGHRA and CDR2 is YSYEKL in the germline V gene. The CDR3 protein is CASSQDIGRVGGELFF. Here the CDR3 DNA reads TGCGCCAGCAGCCAAGATATTGGCAGGGTGGGCGGGGAGCTGTTTTTT.

The chain has TRBV7-5 and TRBJ2-7. TRBV7-5 counts as a pseudogene. The CDR3 extends over 9 amino acids. This CDR3 reads CVRSWEQYF. CDR3 nucleotide sequence: TGTGTCAGAAGTTGGGAGCAGTACTTC.

This sequence joins TRBV5-1 and TRBJ1-4, with D hard to call. Trimming stripped 0 bases from V and 1 base from J, with 10 bases between. The CDR3 is 16 residues long. CDR1 and CDR2 (germline): SGHRS, YFSETQ. The CDR3 sequence is CASSLGQVETNEKLFF. In nucleotides, the CDR3 is TGCGCCAGCAGCTTGGGGCAGGTTGAAACTAATGAAAAACTGTTTTTT.

The rearrangement uses TRBV2 and TRBJ2-7; D unclear. The CDR3 is 15 amino acids. The V gene's germline CDR1 is SNHLY and CDR2 FYNNEI. V lost 2 bases to trimming and J lost 1 base, with 12 bases between them. In DNA form, the CDR3 reads TGTGCCAGCAGTGAATCCAGGATTCCTTCCTACGAGCAGTACTTC. Encoded protein: CASSESRIPSYEQYF.

The chain uses TRBV30 and TRBJ2-3; tentative D call: TRBD2 (5 bases). V was trimmed by 2 bases and J by 7 bases, leaving 22 bases between them. The length of the CDR3 is 16 residues. Germline assignment: CDR1 GTSNPN and CDR2 SVGIG (reference sequence). CDR3 amino acids: CAWSFTPGLLLNTQYF. The CDR3 DNA reads as TGTGCCTGGAGTTTCACCCCAGGACTCCTATTAAATACGCAGTATTTT.

The V call is TRBV1, the J call TRBJ2-7. TRBV1 is reported as a pseudogene. The CDR3 runs to 16 residues. CDR3 sequence: CTSSRPGRTRSYEQYF. CDR3 DNA: TGCACCAGCAGCCGCCCCGGGCGCACTCGCTCCTACGAGCAGTACTTC.

The gene calls are TRBV9 and TRBJ2-1; no clear D. This CDR3 is built from 12 residues. CDR1 is SGDLS, CDR2 YYNGEE, per germline. Trimming stripped 4 bases from V and 8 bases from J, with 10 bases between. For the CDR3, the DNA is TGTGCCAGCAGCCTCCCCGAAGATGAGCAGTTCTTC. Residues: CASSLPEDEQFF.

The chain combines TRBV9 with TRBJ2-5; unclear D gene. The CDR3 runs 13 residues. Per the germline V gene, CDR1 is SGDLS and CDR2 is YYNGEE. V was pared by 2 bases and J by 2 bases, with 7 bases between. Here the CDR3 DNA reads TGTGCCAGCAGCGTCGGACCGCAAGAGACCCAGTACTTC. As protein: CASSVGPQETQYF.

This rearrangement joins TRBV6-5 to TRBJ1-2; D gene unclear. V shed 6 bases and J shed 4 bases, with 12 bases lying between them. The CDR3 runs 13 residues. The germline V gene encodes CDR1 MNHEY and CDR2 SVGAGI. The CDR3: CASRLGIFYGYTF. CDR3 coding DNA: TGTGCCAGCAGGCTCGGGATTTTCTATGGCTACACCTTC.

This clone was recorded only once. V and J are TRBV2 and TRBJ2-1; D uncertain. This CDR3 is built from 13 residues. Trimming left V 6 bases short and J 6 bases short, with 12 bases between. The V gene's germline CDR1 is SNHLY and CDR2 FYNNEI. The CDR3: CASRPLAVNEQFF. CDR3 coding DNA: TGTGCCAGCAGACCCCTTGCGGTCAATGAGCAGTTCTTC.

V and J are TRBV4-1 and TRBJ2-7; D call uncertain. This CDR3 has 17 residues. CDR1 is MGHRA, CDR2 YSYEKL, per germline. The V and J ends lost 4 bases and 0 bases respectively, with 19 bases between them. CDR3 amino acids: CASSPLGFSHSSYEQYF. In DNA, the CDR3 is TGCGCCAGCAGCCCCCTTGGGTTTAGCCACAGCTCCTACGAGCAGTACTTC.

This chain connects TRBV28 to TRBJ2-5; 10 nucleotides agree with TRBD1. The CDR3 runs to 15 residues. The germline V gene encodes CDR1 MDHEN and CDR2 SYDVKM. J was trimmed by 4 bases and V by 5 bases; bases with no gene match: 7. The CDR3 DNA reads as TGTGCCAGCAGTGGGGCGGGACAGGGGTTAGAGACCCAGTACTTC. It codes for CASSGAGQGLETQYF.

The rearrangement uses TRBV28 and TRBJ1-2, with a possible D match to TRBD1 (6 bases). Looked up from germline, CDR1 is MDHEN and CDR2 is SYDVKM. Trimming removed 3 bases from V and 4 bases from J, with 18 bases in between. The CDR3 loop spans 16 amino acids. The DNA of the CDR3 is TGTGCCAGCAGTTTCCCGGGCACAGGGCCCATCTATGGCTACACCTTC. Translation: CASSFPGTGPIYGYTF.

The rearrangement links TRBV3-1 (or the pseudogene TRBV3-2) to TRBJ2-7; D is unclear. Trimming cost V 4 bases and J 1 base, with 11 bases left between them. CDR3 length: 14 amino acids. Per germline, CDR1 LGHDT and CDR2 YNNKEL (reference sequence). In DNA, the CDR3 is TGTGCCAGCAGCCCGAGTGCAATATCCTACGAGCAGTACTTC. It is translated as CASSPSAISYEQYF.

The chain employs TRBV15 and TRBJ1-2; unclear D gene. The CDR3 sequence is 14 residues long. Between the trimmed V and J ends, which lost 1 base and 2 bases, there was a span of 8 bases. The germline V gene encodes CDR1 LNHNV and CDR2 YYDKDF (reference sequence). Written as DNA, the CDR3 is TGTGCCACCAGCAGAGGTGACGGAAACTATGGCTACACCTTC. Its translation is CATSRGDGNYGYTF.

This clone was counted only a few times. This chain connects TRBV4-2 to TRBJ2-7; TRBD2 matches 15 bases. The trim removed 1 base at V and 0 bases at J, leaving 7 bases unmatched. This CDR3 region has 19 residues. CDR1 is LGHNA and CDR2 is YNFKEQ in the germline V gene. The CDR3: CASSQAGLAGGSPSYEQYF. CDR3 in DNA: TGTGCCAGCAGCCAAGCGGGACTAGCGGGAGGATCCCCCTCCTACGAGCAGTACTTC.

This clone has only one observation. The rearrangement joins TRBV6-6 to TRBJ1-5; the D gene is possibly TRBD1 (6 bases). The germline gives CDR1 MNHNY, CDR2 SVGAGI (reference sequence). There are 13 residues in the CDR3. Trimming left V 10 bases short and J 2 bases short, with 12 bases between. CDR3 coding DNA: TGTGCCATACAGGGAACGGGCAATCAGCCCCAGCATTTT. It codes for CAIQGTGNQPQHF.

Only one count was recorded for this clone. The chain links TRBV19 to TRBJ2-5, with 7 positions matching TRBD1. Germline assignment: CDR1 LNHDA and CDR2 SQIVND (reference sequence). Losses at the gene ends were 5 bases for V and 4 bases for J; bases not matched to a gene: 10. The CDR3 runs to 15 residues. DNA for the CDR3: TGTGCCAGTAGTTCGCACAGGGGAGAGAGAGAGACCCAGTACTTC. It translates to CASSSHRGERETQYF.